This T cell receptor (beta chain) was found in a study of T cell responses to AZD1222 COVID-19 vaccine. TCRdb keeps only in-frame clones here, not all; method: immunoSEQ multiplex PCR. Among 150,000 or so clones, approximately 90% were seen once, and the ten largest hold approximately 5.3%. The CDR3 contains 13 residues. Germline V gene sequence: CDR1 MNHEY, CDR2 SMNVEV (reference sequence). After removal of 5 bases from V and 7 bases from J, the junction contained 8 bases not matched to a gene. This TCR was recovered from an adult in good health. Sequences were derived from peripheral blood, sampled on day 0 of AZD1222 vaccination. The chain recombines TRBV27 with TRBJ2-7; 7 bases map to TRBD2. The CDR3 here is CASSPSGVREQYF. Written as DNA, the CDR3 is TGTGCCAGCAGTCCCAGCGGGGTGAGGGAGCAGTACTTC.